This TCR beta chain is drawn from a study of cytomegalovirus exposure and HLA in healthy donors (dated by TCRdb to the late 2010s). For the study in its entirety: An earlier analysis of some 550 of the donors reported about 290 Gb of sequence data and some 120 million unique TCR beta sequences from around 200 million T cells. Of the roughly 400 genotyped donors, roughly 80% fell in the genetic ancestry cluster associated with self-reported Caucasian donors. The study profiled the T cell repertoires of fewer than 850 subjects by immunosequencing and related them to cytomegalovirus serostatus. An earlier analysis of fewer than 750 of the donors used high-throughput TCR beta sequencing to judge whether each TCR beta V gene segment behaved as functional or pseudogenic. Among 398 genotyped donors of the cohort, an average of roughly 240,000 unique TCR beta nucleotide sequences were sequenced per donor, roughly a sixth of them non-productive. Donor age, sex, ethnicity and CMV serostatus were collected together with the repertoire data. In a later genetic analysis, genome-wide SNP genotypes for about 55% of the roughly 700 donors were used, and that subset was treated as a discovery cohort. In the later analysis, no new phenotypic data were used to find candidate immune exposures; instead, reliance was placed on TCR beta sequences and their occurrence across donors. HLA typing covered class I and class II loci at four-digit resolution. Every repertoire in the discovery cohort had been generated on one and the same sequencing platform. Five DR-DQ haplotypes were treated as single units for association and clustering because of strong linkage in the cohort. The study aimed to test whether signatures of past pathogen exposure could be identified by cataloging public T cell receptors. Around 330 gigabases of sequencing data and 70 million to 100 million unique TCR sequences made up an early release that covered about 640 HLA-typed donors. To predict cytomegalovirus infection status, the study combined high-throughput TCR immunosequencing, statistical association of individual TCRs with disease status, and machine learning. A separate validation cohort of approximately 130 different subjects was used in addition to the approximately 610-subject first cohort. Typing coverage varied by locus: roughly 629-630 donors for A, B, C, DRB1 and DQB1; approximately 560 for DQA1; approximately 610 for DPA1; about 450 for DPB1. A later analysis re-examined previously published TCR beta repertoires from hundreds of donors and added high-resolution HLA genotyping to investigate patterns of TCR occurrence. Here is what the overall study found, with its caveats: Approximately 16 rarely observed V segments, including chromosome 9 orphons, were excluded from the earlier analysis of some 590 of the donors because counts were too low. A group of highly shared sequence variants was considered likely to be a technical artifact of the sequencing pipeline. A further reported finding was that TCR beta sequences accurately predicted the HLA-A and HLA-B alleles for most subjects in the first cohort. Assigning TCR associations to individual alleles was difficult when HLA alleles, especially DR and DQ, strongly co-occurred. The only immune exposure information available for the cohort was CMV serostatus. In an earlier analysis of some 550 of the donors, most TCR beta V segments were observed in productive rearrangements about 87% or about 30% of the time, broadly matching IMGT annotations. V-gene and J-gene trimming of TCR beta chains was associated with a missense DCLRE1C variant in a later genetic analysis, and the association was replicated in an independent cohort. Correlated functional status among segregating V segments might be attributable to linkage disequilibrium, but an unknown experimental factor could not be ruled out. According to the authors, the approach could potentially be generalized to other disease states and immunological phenotypes. According to a later analysis, parvovirus B19, influenza, CMV and Epstein-Barr virus appeared linked to several top co-occurrence clusters. This cohort had only TCR beta chains sequenced, and the lack of alpha or paired-chain data limited which features could be detected. Most TCR sequences were observed very rarely across donors, whereas some public TCRs were present in many individuals. In a later analysis, TCR association rates were found to vary across HLA loci, with the most associated TCRs seen for DRB1 alleles and the fewest for HLA-C alleles. Some IMGT-functional V segments, including TRBV6-2 and TRBV6-3, could not be distinguished by the 87-base-pair reads and were therefore excluded. The classifier was reported to diagnose cytomegalovirus status with high specificity and sensitivity in both the original and validation cohorts. Most CMV-associated TCR beta chains appeared to be HLA-restricted in a later analysis, and the HLA associations seemed to be driven largely by CMV exposure. A total of about 180 TCR beta chains were listed by the study as associated with cytomegalovirus. Because HLA typing was unavailable for some donors at each locus, only the typed subset was used in association tests. The presence/absence analyses assumed that sequencing depth was roughly uniform across donors, and that assumption may not be true. A later analysis found that HLA-associated TCR beta chains were more clonally expanded and had lower generation probabilities than equally common non-associated chains. In vitro tests confirmed that a few of the cytomegalovirus-associated TCR beta chains recognize cytomegalovirus antigens. A later genetic analysis reported fewer N-insertions in productive TCRs among donors in an Asian-associated ancestry cluster than the approximately 670-donor mean. Specific HLA alleles were associated with roughly 17,000 TCR beta sequences at a false discovery rate of 0.05 in a later analysis.

The V and J ends are trimmed by 7 bases and 0 bases, leaving 16 bases between them. The CDR3, cysteine through phenylalanine, is 16 amino acids long. The sequence is cut down to CDR3 DNA, 48 bases in frame from base 1. CDR1 and CDR2, per the germline V gene, are SNHLY and FYNNEI. Concerning this clone itself: It has no known antigen specificity. Base qualities are not recorded, but no much larger clone differs from it by a single base.

The cohort consisted of approximately 670 healthy bone marrow donors. Cohort members were all nominally healthy when sampled, although unrecorded immune exposures were likely present. The donor was CMV seropositive and belonged to the group of about 290 seropositive cohort members. Every donor gave a peripheral blood sample, and the peripheral blood mononuclear cells from that sample were used for TCR beta sequencing. The Qiagen DNeasy Blood Extraction Kit was used to extract genomic DNA from the blood cell samples. Libraries were made using the immunoSEQ multiplex PCR assay. A mixture of 60 forward primers for TCR Vbeta segments and 13 reverse primers for TCR Jbeta segments was used in the multiplex PCR. The CDR3 region of rearranged TCR beta genes was amplified from genomic DNA by a multiplex PCR assay. The amplified TCR beta libraries were sequenced on the Illumina HiSeq System as 87-base-pair reads. The source study handled its data this way. In a later analysis, some 80 million unique TCR beta chains were counted across the roughly 610 repertoires, and around 11 million of these chains were shared by at least two donors. Raw reads were error-corrected and collapsed into unique sequences by a nearest-neighbor algorithm in which closely related sequences were merged to remove PCR and sequencing errors. To assign V, D and J gene segments, CDR3 sequences were aligned to IMGT reference sequences. Each retained sequence needed at least a six-nucleotide match to both a V gene segment and a J gene segment. A rearrangement was called productive if the CDR3 had no stop codons and remained in frame with V and J, and every other rearrangement was called non-productive. CDR3 was defined by IMGT convention, running from the second conserved V-encoded cysteine to the conserved J-encoded phenylalanine. In an earlier analysis of more than 550 of the donors, sequences lacking an unambiguous match to a single V gene segment were excluded. An earlier analysis of a few hundred of the donors called V segments functional above 56.7% productive rearrangements and segregating when the between-donor standard deviation exceeded 5%. To diagnose cytomegalovirus status from the catalog of TCR beta chain sequences, a statistical classification framework was built. In a later analysis, V and J genes were assigned by comparing TCR nucleotide sequences against IMGT/GENE-DB human TR gene sequences. In a later analysis, CDR3 sequences and most-parsimonious VDJ recombination scenarios were assigned using the TCRdist pipeline. In a later analysis, each TCR beta chain was defined by its CDR3 amino acid sequence together with its V-gene family, and reads without a unique V-gene family were excluded. A later analysis removed 600 or so highly shared, low-generation-probability nucleotide sequences to deal with suspected cross-contamination and a sequencing artifact. In a later analysis, a clonal expansion index for each public chain was calculated from normalized within-repertoire ranks of inferred template counts. In a later analysis, generation probabilities were computed using a VDJ recombination model fitted to out-of-frame rearrangements, and the results were checked against IGoR. A later analysis scored TCR-TCR, TCR-HLA and TCR-CMV co-occurrence with hypergeometric tests, applying a repertoire-size bias correction to TCR pairs. A later analysis estimated false discovery rates by permuting HLA or CMV assignments 20 times. In a later analysis, co-occurring TCRs were grouped using DBSCAN, and TCRdist sequence similarity was added for clustering within HLA-allele-positive subsets. For co-occurrence clustering, repertoires with fewer than 30,000 or more than 120,000 public chains were excluded, along with five repertoires with anomalous nucleotide sharing. Held by TCRdb, this immuneACCESS table contains in-frame sequences only and omits some clones. Under half of the omission traces to an unresolved V gene where checked; the cause of the rest is unknown. V, J and clone size are those of that table, while D and trimming were read from the DNA. The sample includes roughly 140,000 clones, with 82% observed a single time. Of the sample, around 6.1% is held by the ten largest clones.

The source of this sequence is a man in his thirties or forties in good health and CMV-seropositive. The chain couples TRBV2 to TRBJ2-1; TRBD2 is a weak D gene call, 5 bases matching. The sequencing sample was made of PBMCs. The nucleotides are TGTGCCAGCAATCTTCTGGAGCGGAGCTCCTACAATGAGCAGTTCTTC. Its protein product is CASNLLERSSYNEQFF.